The 3 T cell receptor beta chains below come from one sample, sequenced in a study of OX40 agonist ivuxolimab in advanced cancers. Generated by immunoSEQ multiplex PCR, the TCRdb table keeps only in-frame clones and is missing some. The table shows around 58,000 clones, with 86% occurring only once. The source was CD4+ or CD8+ T cells sorted from blood, collected in a trial of the OX40 agonist ivuxolimab. The receptors were gathered from an adult with an advanced solid tumor such as melanoma, head and neck, liver or kidney cancer.

The J gene is TRBJ2-7, the V gene TRBV28; D call uncertain. V gave up 3 bases and J gave up 0 bases, with 6 bases separating them. The CDR3 spans 13 residues. Per the germline V gene, CDR1 is MDHEN and CDR2 is SYDVKM. The CDR3 sequence is CASSLPASYEQYF. CDR3 bases: TGTGCCAGCAGTTTGCCGGCCTCCTACGAGCAGTACTTC.

The chain uses TRBV28 and TRBJ1-5, with 7 nucleotides matching TRBD1. The CDR3 is 16 residues long. Trimming cost V 4 bases and J 4 bases; bases outside gene matches: 10. CDR1 and CDR2 from the germline V gene are MDHEN and SYDVKM. The CDR3 protein is CASSSILDRANQPQHF. CDR3 DNA sequence: TGTGCCAGCAGTTCAATCCTAGACAGGGCAAATCAGCCCCAGCATTTT.

This chain links TRBV7-6 with TRBJ2-7; maybe TRBD2 (7 bases). The CDR3 has 18 residues. Germline loops: CDR1 SGHVS, CDR2 FNYEAQ. Deletions cut 1 base from V and 0 bases from J, with 19 bases between. This CDR3 reads CASSLGASGGDTSYEQYF. CDR3 nucleotide sequence: TGTGCCAGCAGCTTAGGAGCTAGTGGGGGGGACACCTCCTACGAGCAGTACTTC.